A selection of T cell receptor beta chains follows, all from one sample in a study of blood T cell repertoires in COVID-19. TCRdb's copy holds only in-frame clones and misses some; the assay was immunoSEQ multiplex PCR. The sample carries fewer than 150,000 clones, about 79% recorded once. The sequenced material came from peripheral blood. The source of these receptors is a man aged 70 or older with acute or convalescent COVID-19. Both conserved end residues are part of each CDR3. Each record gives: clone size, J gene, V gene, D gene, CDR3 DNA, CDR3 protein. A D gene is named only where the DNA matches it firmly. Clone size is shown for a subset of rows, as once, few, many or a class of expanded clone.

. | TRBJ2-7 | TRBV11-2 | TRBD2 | TGTGCCAGCAGCTTAGGCTGGCGGGGGACCTACGAGCAGTACTTC | CASSLGWRGTYEQYF
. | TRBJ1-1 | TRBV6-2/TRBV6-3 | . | TGTGCCAGCAGTTATTTAGTCATGAACACTGAAGCTTTCTTT | CASSYLVMNTEAFF
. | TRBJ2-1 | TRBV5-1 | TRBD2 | TGCGCCAGCAGCCGTGGACTAGCGGGGGCCGAAAATGAGCAGTTCTTC | CASSRGLAGAENEQFF
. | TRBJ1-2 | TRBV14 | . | TGTGCCAGCAGCCAAAATTCGTATGGCTACACCTTC | CASSQNSYGYTF
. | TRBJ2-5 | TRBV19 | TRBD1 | TGTGCCAGTAGTATTGGGTCCGGGACAGGGAGGAAGACCCAGTACTTC | CASSIGSGTGRKTQYF
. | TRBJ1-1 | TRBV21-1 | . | TGTGCCAGCAGCAAATACCGGACAGGGAGGAAAAAAACTGAAGCTTTCTTT | CASSKYRTGRKKTEAFF
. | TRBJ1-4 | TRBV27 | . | TGTGCCAGCAGTAAGGGAGCTAATGAAAAACTGTTTTTT | CASSKGANEKLFF
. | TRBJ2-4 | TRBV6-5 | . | TGTGCCAGCAGTTACTTTGCGGGGTCGGGAAACATTCAGTACTTC | CASSYFAGSGNIQYF
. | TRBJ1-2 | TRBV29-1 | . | TGCAGCGATGGGGCAGGGGTCTATGGCTACACCTTC | CSDGAGVYGYTF
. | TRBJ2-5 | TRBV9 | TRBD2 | TGTGCCAGCAGCCCCCGGACTAGCGGGGCCCGTTTGACGGAGACCCAGTACTTC | CASSPRTSGARLTETQYF
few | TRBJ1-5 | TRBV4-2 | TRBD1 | TGTGCCAGCAGCCAGGTACAGGGGCGTCAGCCCCAGCATTTT | CASSQVQGRQPQHF
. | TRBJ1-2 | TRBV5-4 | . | TGTGCCAGCAGCCCGGGCGGGGGCAGCAATTATGGCTACACCTTC | CASSPGGGSNYGYTF
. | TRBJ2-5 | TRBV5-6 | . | TGTGCCAGCAGCTTGACAGGGAGCGGGGTACAAGAGACCCAGTACTTC | CASSLTGSGVQETQYF
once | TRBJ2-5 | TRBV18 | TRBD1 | TGTGCCAGCTCCAGAAACAGGGGGCGGGAGACCCAGTACTTC | CASSRNRGRETQYF
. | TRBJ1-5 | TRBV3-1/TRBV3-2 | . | TGTGCCAGCAGCCCGGGTTTTAATAGCAATCAGCCCCAGCATTTT | CASSPGFNSNQPQHF
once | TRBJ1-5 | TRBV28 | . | TGTGCCAGCATAACTGGGCCCAATCAGCCCCAGCATTTT | CASITGPNQPQHF
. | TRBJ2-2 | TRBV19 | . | TGTGCCAGTAGGGGGGCACGAAGGTACACCGGGGAGCTGTTTTTT | CASRGARRYTGELFF
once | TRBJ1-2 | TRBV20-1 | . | TGCAGTGCTAGGCTCCCGGGGGGCTACACCTTC | CSARLPGGYTF
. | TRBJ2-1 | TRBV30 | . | TGTGCCTGGAGCGGGACTCTCCCTGGGGCAAATGAGCAGTTCTTC | CAWSGTLPGANEQFF
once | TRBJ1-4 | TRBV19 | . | TGTGCCAGTAGTATAGGAGGGACTGGAGGAGCGTTTTTT | CASSIGGTGGAFF
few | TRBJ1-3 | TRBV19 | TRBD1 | TGTGCCAGTAGTATAATGACAGGGGCACCTGGAAACACCATATATTTT | CASSIMTGAPGNTIYF
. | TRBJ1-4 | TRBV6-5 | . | TGTGCCAGCAGTTACAGGACAGCAACTAATGAAAAACTGTTTTTT | CASSYRTATNEKLFF
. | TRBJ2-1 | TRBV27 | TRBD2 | TGTGCCAGCATTCTACAAGCGGGGGGGTTGCGGGAGCAGTTCTTC | CASILQAGGLREQFF
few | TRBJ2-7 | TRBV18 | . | TGTGCCAGCTCACGATCGACAGGATTCCCCTACGAGCAGTACTTC | CASSRSTGFPYEQYF
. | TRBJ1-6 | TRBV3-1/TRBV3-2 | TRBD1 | TGTGCCAGCAGCCCCGGGACAGAAAATTCACCCCTCCACTTT | CASSPGTENSPLHF
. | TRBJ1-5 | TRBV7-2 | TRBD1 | TGTGCCAGCAGCTTAGTTGCGGGTCAGGGGGATCAGCCCCAGCATTTT | CASSLVAGQGDQPQHF
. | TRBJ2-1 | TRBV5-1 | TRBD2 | TGCGCCAGCAGCCCTCCGGTCGGGGGGTACAATGAGCAGTTCTTC | CASSPPVGGYNEQFF
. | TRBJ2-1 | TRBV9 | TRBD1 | TGTGCCAGCAGCCCCGGGACAGGGTACGAGCAGTTCTTC | CASSPGTGYEQFF
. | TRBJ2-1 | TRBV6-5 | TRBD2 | TGTGCCAGCAGATTAGCGGGGGGAAACAATGAGCAGTTCTTC | CASRLAGGNNEQFF
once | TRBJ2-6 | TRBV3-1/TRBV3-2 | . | TGTGCCAGCAGCCAAGCCAGGGGGGCTGGGGCCAACGTCCTGACTTTC | CASSQARGAGANVLTF
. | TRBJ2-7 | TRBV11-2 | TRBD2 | TGTGCCAGCACCCTATCGGGGGGGACCTACGAGCAGTACTTC | CASTLSGGTYEQYF
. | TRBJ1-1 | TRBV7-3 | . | TGTGCCAGCAGCCAGCAGCGCCAGAACACTGAAGCTTTCTTT | CASSQQRQNTEAFF
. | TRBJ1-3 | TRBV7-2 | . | TGTGCCAGCAGCTACCTAAACCTGTTCTCTGGAAACACCATATATTTT | CASSYLNLFSGNTIYF
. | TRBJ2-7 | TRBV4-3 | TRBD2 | TGCGCCAGCAGCCAAGCTCCCACTAGCGGTGGTTACGAGCAGTACTTC | CASSQAPTSGGYEQYF
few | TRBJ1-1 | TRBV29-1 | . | TGCAGCGGGGAGGCAGATCTGCGGCGAGCTTTCTTT | CSGEADLRRAFF
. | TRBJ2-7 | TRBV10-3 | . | TGTGCCATCAGTGAGTCAGTGGGCCAGACCTACGAGCAGTACTTC | CAISESVGQTYEQYF
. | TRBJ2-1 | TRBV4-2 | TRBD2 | TGTGCCAGCAGCCAAGGAATTGCCGGGGGGGGACGGGATGAGCAGTTCTTC | CASSQGIAGGGRDEQFF
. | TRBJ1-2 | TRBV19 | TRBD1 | TGTGCCAGTAGTATTTACAGGGGAAACTATGGCTACACCTTC | CASSIYRGNYGYTF
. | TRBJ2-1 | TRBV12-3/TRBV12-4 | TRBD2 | TGTGCCAGCAAACTAGCGGGGGTTGGTGAGCAGTTCTTC | CASKLAGVGEQFF
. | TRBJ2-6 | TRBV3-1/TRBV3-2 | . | TGTGCCAGCAGCCAAGGGGCCGGGGCCAACGTCCTGACTTTC | CASSQGAGANVLTF
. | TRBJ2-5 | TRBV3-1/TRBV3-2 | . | TGTGCCAGCAGCCAAAGGGGGGGCTTGGAGACCCAGTACTTC | CASSQRGGLETQYF
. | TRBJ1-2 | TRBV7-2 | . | TGTGCCAGCAGCTTAGTTGCGGGGGCAAACTATGGCTACACCTTC | CASSLVAGANYGYTF
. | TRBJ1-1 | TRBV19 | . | TGTGCCAGTACCTCCAACGGTGCCGGGAACACTGAAGCTTTCTTT | CASTSNGAGNTEAFF
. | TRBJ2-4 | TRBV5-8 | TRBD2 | TGTGCCAGCAGCTTGGCGGCTAGCGGGGGGACAAACATTCAGTACTTC | CASSLAASGGTNIQYF
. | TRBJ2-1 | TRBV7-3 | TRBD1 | TGTGCCAGCAGCCCAAACAGGGGATCCTACAATGAGCAGTTCTTC | CASSPNRGSYNEQFF
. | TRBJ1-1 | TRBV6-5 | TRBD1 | TGTGCCAGCAGTTCGTCCCGGGACAGGGGTGAAGCTTTCTTT | CASSSSRDRGEAFF
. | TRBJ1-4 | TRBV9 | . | TGTGCCAGCAGCGTTGCCAACCGACTCAGTAATGAAAAACTGTTTTTT | CASSVANRLSNEKLFF
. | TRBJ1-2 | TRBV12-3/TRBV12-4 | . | TGTGCCAGCAGTTTCAGGTCCCGCTATGGCTACACCTTC | CASSFRSRYGYTF
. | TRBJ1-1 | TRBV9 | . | TGTGCCAGCAGCGTAGCCCTAGCGGACGGCGACACTGAAGCTTTCTTT | CASSVALADGDTEAFF